Listed here are 21 T cell receptor beta chains from one sample, sequenced in a study of shared clonotypes between healthy human individuals. The protocol was immunoSEQ multiplex PCR, while the TCRdb copy is restricted to in-frame clones and leaves out a portion. The sample records roughly 2.2 million clones, 80% to 95% being singletons. Sequencing was performed on naive CD4+ T cells from PBMCs. Regarding subset: CD45RA+ positively selected. These receptor sequences come from a man aged 18 to 29 in good health. Some clones in this sample may be carry-over from other donors' samples.

For the CDR3, the DNA is TGTGCAAGTCGCTTGGGGGCCGGGGGTCCTGAAGCTTTCTTT. Amino acids: CASRLGAGGPEAFF. The rearrangement joins TRBV12-2 to TRBJ1-1. TRBV12-2 constitutes a pseudogene. The CDR3 spans 14 residues.

J is TRBJ1-1 and V is TRBV5-4, with D possibly TRBD1 on 6 matching bases. In germline, CDR1 is SGHNT, CDR2 YYREEE (reference sequence). Trimming removed 1 base from V and 5 bases from J, with 12 bases in between. This CDR3 contains 14 residues. The CDR3 loop is CASSLSTGRTEAFF. CDR3 nucleotides: TGTGCCAGCAGCTTGTCAACAGGGAGGACTGAAGCTTTCTTT.

The chain is built from TRBV28 and TRBJ1-4, with 9 bases matching TRBD1. V was clipped by 6 bases and J by 7 bases; unmatched bases: 12. Germline V lookup: CDR1 MDHEN, CDR2 SYDVKM. This CDR3 has 16 amino acids. CDR3 DNA sequence: TGTGCCAGCAGCCGCCTACAGGGGGCGAGGGGTGAAAAACTGTTTTTT. Protein: CASSRLQGARGEKLFF.

V and J are TRBV7-6 and TRBJ2-7; D is ambiguous. Trimming removed 3 bases from V and 0 bases from J, with 6 bases in between. CDR3 size: 13 residues. The germline V gene encodes CDR1 SGHVS and CDR2 FNYEAQ. CDR3 DNA sequence: TGTGCCAGCAGCTTGCCTTTCTCCTACGAGCAGTACTTC. It translates to CASSLPFSYEQYF.

This rearrangement joins TRBV7-6 to TRBJ2-4, with 7 bases lining up with TRBD2. The V segment lost 5 bases and the J segment 5 bases; nucleotides outside the gene matches: 6. Germline assignment: CDR1 SGHVS and CDR2 FNYEAQ. The CDR3 length is 14 residues. CDR3 sequence: CASSPGGVQNIQYF. The CDR3 bases are TGTGCCAGCAGCCCGGGGGGAGTCCAAAACATTCAGTACTTC. Drawing the rest from reference TRBV7-6 and TRBJ2-4, the complete variable domain is GAGVSQSPRYKVTKRGQDVALRCDPISGHVSLYWYRQALGQGPEFLTYFNYEAQQDKSGLPNDRFSAERPEGSISTLTIQRTEQRDSAMYRCASSPGGVQNIQYFGAGTRLSVL.

This chain links TRBV7-9 with TRBJ2-1, with D perhaps TRBD1 (5 bases). Trimming shortened V by 1 base and J by 7 bases, and 11 bases separated the two germline ends. This CDR3 contains 14 residues. Per germline, CDR1 SEHNR and CDR2 FQNEAQ (reference sequence). The CDR3 DNA is TGTGCCAGCAGCTTAGGCATGGCAGGGAATGAGCAGTTCTTC. Its translation is CASSLGMAGNEQFF.

The chain joins TRBV29-1 to TRBJ2-3; 14 positions agree with TRBD2. After removal of 7 bases from V and 2 bases from J, the junction contained 8 bases not matched to a gene. The CDR3 consists of 16 residues. From germline, CDR1 is SQVTM and CDR2 ANQGSEA. CDR3 amino acids: CSAEGGLAGVTDTQYF. The CDR3 nucleotides read TGCAGCGCCGAGGGGGGACTAGCGGGAGTCACAGATACGCAGTATTTT.

The chain has TRBV19 and TRBJ2-3, with a possible D match to TRBD1 (6 bases). This CDR3 is built from 14 residues. The germline CDR1 and CDR2 sequences are LNHDA and SQIVND (reference sequence). Trimming removed 7 bases from V and 2 bases from J, with 13 bases in between. The CDR3 DNA reads TGTGCCAGTACAGACAGGCGTATCACAGATACGCAGTATTTT. Amino acid sequence: CASTDRRITDTQYF.

The chain uses TRBV10-3 and TRBJ2-5, with D perhaps matching TRBD2 (7 bases). Germline V lookup: CDR1 ENHRY, CDR2 SYGVKD. V was pared by 5 bases and J by 5 bases, with 15 bases between. The CDR3 runs to 14 residues. The CDR3: CAISRPEGGETQYF. The DNA of the CDR3 is TGTGCCATCAGTCGACCGGAGGGGGGGGAGACCCAGTACTTC.

J is TRBJ1-1 and V is TRBV5-4, with D perhaps TRBD1 (5 bases). There are 16 residues in the CDR3. Trimming removed 0 bases at V and 7 bases at J, with 19 bases between. Germline V gene data show CDR1 as SGHNT and CDR2 as YYREEE (reference sequence). This CDR3 reads CASSLVGAQVGNEAFF. The CDR3 DNA sequence: TGTGCCAGCAGCTTGGTAGGCGCACAGGTTGGCAATGAAGCTTTCTTT.

V gene TRBV2 combines with J gene TRBJ2-7, with 9 bases lining up with TRBD1. V lost 5 bases to trimming and J lost 5 bases; unmatched junction nucleotides: 16. This CDR3 region has 17 residues. Germline loops: CDR1 SNHLY, CDR2 FYNNEI. The CDR3 DNA sequence: TGTGCCAGCAGTCCCCGGAGTGTAGGGACAGGGAACCACGAGCAGTACTTC. Translation gives CASSPRSVGTGNHEQYF.

The CDR3 bases are TGTGCCAGCAGCGCACAGGGGCAGAACACCGGGGAGCTGTTTTTT. Protein: CASSAQGQNTGELFF. The chain has TRBV7-3 and TRBJ2-2; 7 nucleotides match TRBD1. J lost 1 base, V lost 5 bases, and 4 bases had no gene match. Germline V gene sequence: CDR1 SGHTA, CDR2 FQGTGA. The CDR3 length is 15 residues.

As concerns this clone: A much larger clone sits a single nucleotide away, making a read error possible. At the DNA level, this CDR3 is encoded by other sequences in the same sample as well. The chain has TRBV5-6 and TRBJ2-5; D is unclear. The V end lost 0 bases, the J end lost 1 base, and 1 base lay between the germline ends. The CDR3 contains 12 residues. Germline-derived CDR1 and CDR2 are SGHDT and YYEEEE. As DNA, the CDR3 is TGTGCCAGCAGCTTGGCCCAAGAGACCCAGTACTTC. Encoded protein: CASSLAQETQYF. Combining the CDR3 with reference TRBV5-6 and TRBJ2-5 gives the whole variable domain DAGVTQSPTHLIKTRGQQVTLRCSPKSGHDTVSWYQQALGQGPQFIFQYYEEEERQRGNFPDRFSGHQFPNYSSELNVNALLLGDSALYLCASSLAQETQYFGPGTRLLVL.

The chain couples TRBV28 to TRBJ2-7; maybe TRBD1 (6 bases). CDR3 length: 15 residues. V lost 5 bases and J lost 1, with 15 bases in between. The germline gives CDR1 MDHEN, CDR2 SYDVKM. The CDR3 loop is CASSVTGAGSYEQYF. As DNA, the CDR3 is TGTGCCAGCAGTGTGACAGGTGCTGGGTCCTACGAGCAGTACTTC.

The J gene is TRBJ1-5, the V gene TRBV5-1; 7 bases agree with TRBD1. V lost 5 bases and J lost 4; bases outside the gene matches: 6. The CDR3 has 14 amino acids. The germline CDR1 and CDR2 sequences are SGHRS and YFSETQ. The DNA of the CDR3 is TGCGCCAGCAGTCCTGGGACAGAGAATCAGCCCCAGCATTTT. This gives the protein CASSPGTENQPQHF. Together with reference TRBV5-1 and TRBJ1-5, the CDR3 gives the full variable domain: KAGVTQTPRYLIKTRGQQVTLSCSPISGHRSVSWYQQTPGQGLQFLFEYFSETQRNKGNFPGRFSGRQFSNSRSEMNVSTLELGDSALYLCASSPGTENQPQHFGDGTRLSIL.

The V call is TRBV5-1, the J call TRBJ2-5; 14 nucleotides align to TRBD2. The CDR3 length is 16 residues. Unmatched junction bases numbered 7, after V lost 3 bases and J lost 6 bases. In germline, CDR1 is SGHRS, CDR2 YFSETQ. CDR3 region: CASSSTRTSGGQTQYF. CDR3 DNA sequence: TGCGCCAGCAGCTCAACAAGGACTAGCGGGGGGCAGACCCAGTACTTC.

The rearrangement uses TRBV7-9 and TRBJ2-7, with 9 bases fitting TRBD1. Germline trimming cut 3 bases from V and 1 base from J; bases unmatched to any gene: 1. The CDR3 is 14 residues long. Per germline, CDR1 SEHNR and CDR2 FQNEAQ (reference sequence). The CDR3 nucleotides read TGTGCCAGCAGCTTTGACAGGGGGTCCTACGAGCAGTACTTC. Translated: CASSFDRGSYEQYF.

Comment on this clone: Other DNA sequences of this sample code for an identical CDR3. CDR3 in DNA: TGTGCCAGCAGCTTAGCGTCGGGGGGCAATCAGCCCCAGCATTTT. Protein: CASSLASGGNQPQHF. This chain joins TRBV7-2 and TRBJ1-5, with a possible D match to TRBD1 (5 bases). V was shortened by 0 bases and J by 2 bases, with 8 bases between the two germline ends. This CDR3 spans 15 amino acids. The germline gives CDR1 SGHTA, CDR2 FQGNSA.

The genes are TRBV5-1 and TRBJ2-5; 7 nucleotides agree with TRBD1. V gave up 4 bases and J gave up 7 bases; unmatched junction bases: 7. This CDR3 region has 13 residues. Germline V lookup: CDR1 SGHRS, CDR2 YFSETQ. The CDR3, as DNA: TGCGCCAGCAGCATTACAGGGGAGCGGACCCAGTACTTC. This codes for CASSITGERTQYF. The entire variable domain, with the rest obtained from reference TRBV5-1 and TRBJ2-5, is as follows: KAGVTQTPRYLIKTRGQQVTLSCSPISGHRSVSWYQQTPGQGLQFLFEYFSETQRNKGNFPGRFSGRQFSNSRSEMNVSTLELGDSALYLCASSITGERTQYFGPGTRLLVL.

V gene TRBV5-6 combines with J gene TRBJ2-1; 11 bases agree with TRBD2. The trim removed 1 base at V and 8 bases at J, leaving 11 bases unmatched. The CDR3 runs to 17 residues. Germline loops: CDR1 SGHDT, CDR2 YYEEEE. Here the CDR3 reads CASSLNLASGRRYEQFF. The CDR3 DNA reads TGTGCCAGCAGCTTGAATTTGGCTAGCGGGAGGAGATATGAGCAGTTCTTC.

The chain carries TRBV6-1 and TRBJ2-7, with 10 bases that match TRBD2. From germline, CDR1 is MNHNS and CDR2 SASEGT. V dropped 7 bases and J dropped 0; count of bases not matched to a gene: 6. This CDR3 is built from 15 residues. CDR3 sequence: CASNLIAGGSYEQYF. The CDR3 DNA follows: TGTGCCAGCAACTTGATAGCGGGGGGCTCCTACGAGCAGTACTTC.